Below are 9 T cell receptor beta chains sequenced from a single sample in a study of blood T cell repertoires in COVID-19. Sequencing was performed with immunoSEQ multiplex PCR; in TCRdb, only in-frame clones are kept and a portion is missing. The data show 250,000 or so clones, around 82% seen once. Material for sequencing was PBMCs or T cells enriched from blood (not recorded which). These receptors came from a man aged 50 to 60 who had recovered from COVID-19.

Here the CDR3 DNA reads TGTGCCAGCAGCCCCGGGACAGGGCAGCAGGTATGGAGCAATCAGCCCCAGCATTTT. This encodes CASSPGTGQQVWSNQPQHF. The V and J genes are TRBV11-2 and TRBJ1-5; 9 bases line up with TRBD1. Germline V gene sequence: CDR1 SGHAT, CDR2 FQNNGV. CDR3 length equals 19 residues. V lost 5 bases, J lost 1 base, and 15 bases stayed unmatched. The full variable domain, with the rest looked up from reference TRBV11-2 and TRBJ1-5, is EAGVAQSPRYKIIEKRQSVAFWCNPISGHATLYWYQQILGQGPKLLIQFQNNGVVDDSQLPKDRFSAERLKGVDSTLKIQPAKLEDSAVYLCASSPGTGQQVWSNQPQHFGDGTRLSIL.

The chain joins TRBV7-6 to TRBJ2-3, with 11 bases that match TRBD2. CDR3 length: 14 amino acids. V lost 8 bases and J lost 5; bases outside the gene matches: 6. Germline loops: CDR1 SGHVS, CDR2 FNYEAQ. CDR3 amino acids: CASCRLAGGDTQYF. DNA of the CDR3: TGTGCCAGCTGTCGTCTAGCGGGAGGAGATACGCAGTATTTT.

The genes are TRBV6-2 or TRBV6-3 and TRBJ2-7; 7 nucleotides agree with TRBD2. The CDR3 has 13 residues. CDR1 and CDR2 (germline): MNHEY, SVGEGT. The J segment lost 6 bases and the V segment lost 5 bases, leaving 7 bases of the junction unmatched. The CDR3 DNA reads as TGTGCCAGCAGTCCCTCCCGGGGGGTCGAGCAGTACTTC. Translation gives CASSPSRGVEQYF.

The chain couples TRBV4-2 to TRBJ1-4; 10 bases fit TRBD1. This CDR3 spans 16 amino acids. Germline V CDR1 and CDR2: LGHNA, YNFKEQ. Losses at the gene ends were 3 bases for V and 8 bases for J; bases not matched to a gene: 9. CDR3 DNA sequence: TGTGCCAGCAGCCAGTATCCGGGACAGGGGCACGAAAAACTGTTTTTT. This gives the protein CASSQYPGQGHEKLFF.

CDR3 sequence: CASSPRNGATNEKLFF. CDR3 bases: TGTGCCAGCAGCCCTCGGAACGGGGCAACTAATGAAAAACTGTTTTTT. The chain has TRBV4-2 and TRBJ1-4, with D hard to call. CDR1 LGHNA and CDR2 YNFKEQ come from the germline V gene. This CDR3 region has 16 residues. V was shortened by 4 bases and J by 0 bases, with 12 bases between the two germline ends.

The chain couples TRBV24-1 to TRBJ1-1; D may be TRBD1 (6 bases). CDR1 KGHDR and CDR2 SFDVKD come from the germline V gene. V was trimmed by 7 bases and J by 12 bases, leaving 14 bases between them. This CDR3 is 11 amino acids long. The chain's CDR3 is CATRGGGATFF. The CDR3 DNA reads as TGTGCCACCAGGGGCGGGGGGGCAACTTTCTTT.

The CDR3 is CASSLQGQGPYEQYF. For the CDR3, the DNA is TGTGCCAGCAGTTTACAGGGACAGGGGCCCTACGAGCAGTACTTC. V usage is TRBV27 and J usage is TRBJ2-7; 10 bases line up with TRBD1. Germline CDR1 and CDR2: MNHEY and SMNVEV (reference sequence). V shed 2 bases, J shed 2 bases, and the junction held 3 bases outside the gene matches. The length of the CDR3 is 15 residues.

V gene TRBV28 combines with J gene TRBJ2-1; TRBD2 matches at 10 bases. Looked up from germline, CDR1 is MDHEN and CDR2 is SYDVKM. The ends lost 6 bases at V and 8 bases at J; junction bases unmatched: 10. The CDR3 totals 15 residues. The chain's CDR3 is CASSLTSGRAYEQFF. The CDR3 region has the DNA TGTGCCAGCAGCCTAACAAGCGGGAGGGCTTATGAGCAGTTCTTC.

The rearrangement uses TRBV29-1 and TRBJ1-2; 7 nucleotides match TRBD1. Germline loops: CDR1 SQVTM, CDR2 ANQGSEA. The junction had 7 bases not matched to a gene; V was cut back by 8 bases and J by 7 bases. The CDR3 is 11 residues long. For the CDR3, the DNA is TGCAGCCCCGGACAGGAGTCTGGCTACACCTTC. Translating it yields CSPGQESGYTF.